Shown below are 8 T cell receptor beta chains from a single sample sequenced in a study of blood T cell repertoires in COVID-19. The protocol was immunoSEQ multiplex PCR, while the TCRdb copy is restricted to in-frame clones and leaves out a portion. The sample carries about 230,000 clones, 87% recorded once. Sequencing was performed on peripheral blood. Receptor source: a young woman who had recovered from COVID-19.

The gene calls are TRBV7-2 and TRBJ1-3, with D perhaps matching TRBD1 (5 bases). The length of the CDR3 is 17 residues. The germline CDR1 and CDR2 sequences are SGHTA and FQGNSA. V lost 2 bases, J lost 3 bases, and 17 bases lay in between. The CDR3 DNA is TGTGCCAGCAGCTTATTCGTAGGAGGGGTGGTTGGAAACACCATATATTTT. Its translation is CASSLFVGGVVGNTIYF. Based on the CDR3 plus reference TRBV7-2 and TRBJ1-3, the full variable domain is GAGVSQSPSNKVTEKGKDVELRCDPISGHTALYWYRQSLGQGLEFLIYFQGNSAPDKSGLPSDRFSAERTGGSVSTLTIQRTQQEDSAVYLCASSLFVGGVVGNTIYFGEGSWLTVV.

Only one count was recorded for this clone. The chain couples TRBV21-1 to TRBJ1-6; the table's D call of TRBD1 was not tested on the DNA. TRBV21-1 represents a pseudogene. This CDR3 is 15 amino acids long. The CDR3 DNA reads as TGTGCCAGCAGTTCTTGGCAGGGAAAGGTATCACCCCTCCACTTT. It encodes CASSSWQGKVSPLHF.

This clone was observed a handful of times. The CDR3 reads CASSLASTENSPLHF. The CDR3 DNA follows: TGTGCCAGCAGCTTAGCATCGACAGAGAATTCACCCCTCCACTTT. V usage is TRBV7-2 and J usage is TRBJ1-6; tentative D call: TRBD1 (5 bases). The germline gives CDR1 SGHTA, CDR2 FQGNSA. This CDR3 spans 15 amino acids. The ends were cut back, 0 bases at V and 7 bases at J, with 10 bases in the middle.

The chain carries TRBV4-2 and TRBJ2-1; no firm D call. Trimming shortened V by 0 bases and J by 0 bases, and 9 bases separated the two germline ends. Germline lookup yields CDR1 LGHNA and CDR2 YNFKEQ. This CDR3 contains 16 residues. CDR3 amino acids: CASSQESSNSYNEQFF. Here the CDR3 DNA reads TGTGCCAGCAGCCAAGAGTCATCTAACTCCTACAATGAGCAGTTCTTC.

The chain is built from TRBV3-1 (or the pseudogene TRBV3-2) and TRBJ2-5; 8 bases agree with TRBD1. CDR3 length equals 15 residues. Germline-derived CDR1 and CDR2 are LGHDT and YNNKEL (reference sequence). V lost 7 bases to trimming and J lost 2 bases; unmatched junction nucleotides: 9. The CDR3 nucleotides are TGTGCCAGCACCCTAGCAAGGGACAGGCAAGAGACCCAGTACTTC. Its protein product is CASTLARDRQETQYF.

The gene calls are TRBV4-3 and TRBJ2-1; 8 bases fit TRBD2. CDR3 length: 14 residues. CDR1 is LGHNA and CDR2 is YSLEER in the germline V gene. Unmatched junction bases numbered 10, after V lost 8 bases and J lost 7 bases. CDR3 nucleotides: TGCGCCAGCTCAGAAGGCGGGAGGACTAATGAGCAGTTCTTC. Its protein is CASSEGGRTNEQFF.

The CDR3 nucleotides are TGTGCCAGCAGCCAACTTAAAGGCGGGAGAACCGGGGAGCTGTTTTTT. Translation gives CASSQLKGGRTGELFF. V gene TRBV7-3 combines with J gene TRBJ2-2, with 7 bases identical to TRBD2. The CDR3 loop spans 16 amino acids. Germline assignment: CDR1 SGHTA and CDR2 FQGTGA. J gave up 5 bases and V 5 bases, and 11 bases lay outside the gene matches.

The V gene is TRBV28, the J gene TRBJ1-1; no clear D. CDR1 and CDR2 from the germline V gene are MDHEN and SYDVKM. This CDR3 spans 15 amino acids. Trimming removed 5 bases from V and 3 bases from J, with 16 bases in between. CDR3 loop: CASSPPGRADTEAFF. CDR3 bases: TGTGCCAGCAGTCCTCCGGGAAGGGCTGACACTGAAGCTTTCTTT.